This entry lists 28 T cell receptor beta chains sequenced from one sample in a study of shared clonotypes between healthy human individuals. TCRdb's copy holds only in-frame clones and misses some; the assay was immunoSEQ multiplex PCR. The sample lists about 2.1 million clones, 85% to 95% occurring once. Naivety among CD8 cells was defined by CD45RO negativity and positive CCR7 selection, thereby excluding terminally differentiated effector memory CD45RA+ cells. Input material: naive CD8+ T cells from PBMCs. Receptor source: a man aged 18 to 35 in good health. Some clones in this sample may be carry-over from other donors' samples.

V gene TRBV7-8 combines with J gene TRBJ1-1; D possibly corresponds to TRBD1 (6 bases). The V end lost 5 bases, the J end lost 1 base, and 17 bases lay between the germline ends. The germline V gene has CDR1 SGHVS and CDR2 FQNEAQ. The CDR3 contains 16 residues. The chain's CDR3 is CASSPRTAEWNTEAFF. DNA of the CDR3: TGTGCCAGCAGCCCCAGGACAGCGGAATGGAACACTGAAGCTTTCTTT. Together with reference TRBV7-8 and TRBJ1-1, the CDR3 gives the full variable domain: GAGVSQSPRYKVAKRGQDVALRCDPISGHVSLFWYQQALGQGPEFLTYFQNEAQLDKSGLPSDRFFAERPEGSVSTLKIQRTQQEDSAVYLCASSPRTAEWNTEAFFGQGTRLTVV.

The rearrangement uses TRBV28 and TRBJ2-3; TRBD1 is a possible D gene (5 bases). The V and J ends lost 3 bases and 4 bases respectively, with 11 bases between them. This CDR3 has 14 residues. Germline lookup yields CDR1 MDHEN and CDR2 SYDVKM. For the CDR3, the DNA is TGTGCCAGCAGTTTTGAAGGGGAATCAGATACGCAGTATTTT. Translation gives CASSFEGESDTQYF.

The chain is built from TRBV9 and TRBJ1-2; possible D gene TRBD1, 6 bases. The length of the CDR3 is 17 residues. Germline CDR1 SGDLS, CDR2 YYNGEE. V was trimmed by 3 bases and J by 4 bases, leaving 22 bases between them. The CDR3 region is CASSGEGRTATSYGYTF. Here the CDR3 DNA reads TGTGCCAGCAGCGGGGAAGGTAGGACAGCCACCTCCTATGGCTACACCTTC.

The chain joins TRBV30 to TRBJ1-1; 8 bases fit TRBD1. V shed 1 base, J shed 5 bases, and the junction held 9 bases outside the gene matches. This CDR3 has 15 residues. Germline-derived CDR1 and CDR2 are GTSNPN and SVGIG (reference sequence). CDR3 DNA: TGTGCCTGGAGTGGGGCGACAGGGGTGAGGACTGAAGCTTTCTTT. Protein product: CAWSGATGVRTEAFF.

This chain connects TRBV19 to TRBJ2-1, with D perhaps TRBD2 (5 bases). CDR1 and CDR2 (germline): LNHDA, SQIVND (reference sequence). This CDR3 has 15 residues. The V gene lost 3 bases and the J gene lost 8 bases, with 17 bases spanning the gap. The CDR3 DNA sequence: TGTGCCAGTAGTATCAGGCTTGTGGGAGCCTATGAGCAGTTCTTC. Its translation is CASSIRLVGAYEQFF.

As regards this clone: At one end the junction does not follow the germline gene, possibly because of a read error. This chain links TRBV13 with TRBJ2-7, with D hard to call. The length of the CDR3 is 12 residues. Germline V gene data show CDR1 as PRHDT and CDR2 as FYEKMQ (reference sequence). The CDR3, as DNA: TGTGCCAGCAGATTAGGGAACTACGAGCAGTACTTC. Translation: CASRLGNYEQYF.

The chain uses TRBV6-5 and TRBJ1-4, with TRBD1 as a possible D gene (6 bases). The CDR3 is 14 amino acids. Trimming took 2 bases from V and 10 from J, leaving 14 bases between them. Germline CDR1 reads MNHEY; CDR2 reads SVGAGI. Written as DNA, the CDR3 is TGTGCCAGCAGTTACGTTGGGGGCGTCGGAAAACTGTTTTTT. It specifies CASSYVGGVGKLFF.

The CDR3 bases are TGTGCCAGCAGCTTAGGAGCTGGACAGGATTTGAACACTGAAGCTTTCTTT. It translates to CASSLGAGQDLNTEAFF. J is TRBJ1-1 and V is TRBV11-2; 7 positions agree with TRBD1. Germline V gene data show CDR1 as SGHAT and CDR2 as FQNNGV. The length of the CDR3 is 17 residues. V shed 1 base, J shed 0 bases, and the junction held 8 bases outside the gene matches.

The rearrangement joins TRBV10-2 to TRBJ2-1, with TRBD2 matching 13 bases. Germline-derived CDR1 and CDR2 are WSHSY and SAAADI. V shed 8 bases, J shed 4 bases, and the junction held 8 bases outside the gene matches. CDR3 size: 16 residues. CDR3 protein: CASGNGLAGEYNEQFF. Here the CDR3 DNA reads TGCGCCAGCGGAAACGGACTAGCGGGAGAATACAATGAGCAGTTCTTC.

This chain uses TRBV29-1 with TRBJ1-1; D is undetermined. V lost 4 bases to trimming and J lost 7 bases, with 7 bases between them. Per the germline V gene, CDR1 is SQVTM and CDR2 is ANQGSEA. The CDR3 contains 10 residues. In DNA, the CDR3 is TGCAGCGTTGTAGTTCGTGAAGCTTTCTTT. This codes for CSVVVREAFF. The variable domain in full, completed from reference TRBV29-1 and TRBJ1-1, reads SAVISQKPSRDICQRGTSLTIQCQVDSQVTMMFWYRQQPGQSLTLIATANQGSEATYESGFVIDKFPISRPNLTFSTLTVSNMSPEDSSIYLCSVVVREAFFGQGTRLTVV.

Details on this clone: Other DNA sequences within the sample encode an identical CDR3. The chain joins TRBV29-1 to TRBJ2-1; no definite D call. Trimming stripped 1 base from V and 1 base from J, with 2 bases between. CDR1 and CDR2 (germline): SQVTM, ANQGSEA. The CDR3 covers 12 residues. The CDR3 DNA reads TGCAGCGTTGAAGGTTCCTACAATGAGCAGTTCTTC. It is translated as CSVEGSYNEQFF.

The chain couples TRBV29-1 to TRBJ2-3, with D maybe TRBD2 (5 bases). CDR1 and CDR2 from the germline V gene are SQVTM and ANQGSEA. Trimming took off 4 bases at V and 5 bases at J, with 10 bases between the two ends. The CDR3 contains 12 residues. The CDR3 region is CSVGRRVDTQYF. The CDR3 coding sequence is TGCAGCGTTGGCCGGCGGGTAGATACGCAGTATTTT.

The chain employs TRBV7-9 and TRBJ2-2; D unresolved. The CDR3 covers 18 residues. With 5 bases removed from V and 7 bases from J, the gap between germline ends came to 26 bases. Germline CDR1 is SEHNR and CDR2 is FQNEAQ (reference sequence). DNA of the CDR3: TGTGCCAGCAGCCCTTTCCCACTGAAGGTGAATGAAGGCGGGGAGCTGTTTTTT. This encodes CASSPFPLKVNEGGELFF.

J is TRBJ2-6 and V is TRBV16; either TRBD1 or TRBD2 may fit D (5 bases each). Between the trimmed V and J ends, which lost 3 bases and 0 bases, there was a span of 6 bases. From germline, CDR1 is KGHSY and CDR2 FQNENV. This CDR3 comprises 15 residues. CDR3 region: CASSQRGSGANVLTF. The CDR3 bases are TGTGCCAGCAGCCAGAGGGGCTCTGGGGCCAACGTCCTGACTTTC.

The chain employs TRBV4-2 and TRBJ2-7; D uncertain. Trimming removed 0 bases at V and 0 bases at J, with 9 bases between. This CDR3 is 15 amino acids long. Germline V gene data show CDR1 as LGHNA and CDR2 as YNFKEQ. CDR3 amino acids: CASSQERSSSYEQYF. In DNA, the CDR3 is TGTGCCAGCAGCCAAGAGCGGTCTAGCTCCTACGAGCAGTACTTC.

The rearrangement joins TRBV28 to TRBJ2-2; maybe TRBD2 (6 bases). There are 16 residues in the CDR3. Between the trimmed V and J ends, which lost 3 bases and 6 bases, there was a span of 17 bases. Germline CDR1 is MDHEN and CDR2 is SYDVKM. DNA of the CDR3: TGTGCCAGCAGTTTCTTAGGGCGGGGTATGGCCGGGGAGCTGTTTTTT. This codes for CASSFLGRGMAGELFF.

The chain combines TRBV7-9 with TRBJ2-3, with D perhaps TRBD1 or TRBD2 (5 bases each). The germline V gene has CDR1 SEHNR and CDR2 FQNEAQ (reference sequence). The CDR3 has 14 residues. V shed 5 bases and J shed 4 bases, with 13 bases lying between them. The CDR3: CASSLLGDADTQYF. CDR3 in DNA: TGTGCCAGCAGCCTCTTGGGGGATGCAGATACGCAGTATTTT. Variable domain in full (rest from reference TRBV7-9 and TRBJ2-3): DTGVSQNPRHKITKRGQNVTFRCDPISEHNRLYWYRQTLGQGPEFLTYFQNEAQLEKSRLLSDRFSAERPKGSFSTLEIQRTEQGDSAMYLCASSLLGDADTQYFGPGTRLTVL.

The CDR3 nucleotides are TGTGCCAGCAGCCCGACAGAATCGGACTATGGCTACACCTTC. It specifies CASSPTESDYGYTF. The chain joins TRBV7-9 to TRBJ1-2, with D possibly TRBD1 on 5 matching bases. Trimming removed 5 bases from V and 3 bases from J, with 13 bases in between. Germline assignment: CDR1 SEHNR and CDR2 FQNEAQ (reference sequence). This CDR3 has 14 residues.

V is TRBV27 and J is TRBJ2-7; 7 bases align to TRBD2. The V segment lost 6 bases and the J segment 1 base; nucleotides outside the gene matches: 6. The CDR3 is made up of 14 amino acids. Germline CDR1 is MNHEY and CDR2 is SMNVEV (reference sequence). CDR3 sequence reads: CASRGRASSYEQYF. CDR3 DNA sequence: TGTGCCAGCAGGGGGAGGGCCTCTTCCTACGAGCAGTACTTC.

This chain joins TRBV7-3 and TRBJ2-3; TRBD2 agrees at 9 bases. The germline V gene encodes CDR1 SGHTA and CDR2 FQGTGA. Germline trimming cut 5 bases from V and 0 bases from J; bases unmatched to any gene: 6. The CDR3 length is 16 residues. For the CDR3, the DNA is TGTGCCAGCAGCCACCTAGCGGGATCTAGCACAGATACGCAGTATTTT. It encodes CASSHLAGSSTDTQYF.

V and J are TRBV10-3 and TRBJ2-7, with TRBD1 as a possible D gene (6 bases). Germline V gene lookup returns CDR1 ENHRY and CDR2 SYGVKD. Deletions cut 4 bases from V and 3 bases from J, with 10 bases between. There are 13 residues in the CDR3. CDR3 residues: CAISGTENYEQYF. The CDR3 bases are TGTGCCATCAGTGGGACAGAGAACTACGAGCAGTACTTC.

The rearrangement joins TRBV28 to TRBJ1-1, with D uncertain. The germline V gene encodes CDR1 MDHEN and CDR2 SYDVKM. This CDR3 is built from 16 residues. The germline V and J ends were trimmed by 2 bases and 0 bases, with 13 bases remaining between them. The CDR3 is CASSLRAVTMNTEAFF. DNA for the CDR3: TGTGCCAGCAGTTTAAGGGCGGTGACCATGAACACTGAAGCTTTCTTT. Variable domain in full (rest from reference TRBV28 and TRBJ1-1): DVKVTQSSRYLVKRTGEKVFLECVQDMDHENMFWYRQDPGLGLRLIYFSYDVKMKEKGDIPEGYSVSREKKERFSLILESASTNQTSMYLCASSLRAVTMNTEAFFGQGTRLTVV.

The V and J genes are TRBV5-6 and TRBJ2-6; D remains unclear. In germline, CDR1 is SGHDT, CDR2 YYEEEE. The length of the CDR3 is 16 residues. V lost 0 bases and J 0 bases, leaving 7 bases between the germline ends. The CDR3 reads CASSLEGSSGANVLTF. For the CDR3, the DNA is TGTGCCAGCAGCTTGGAGGGCAGCTCTGGGGCCAACGTCCTGACTTTC. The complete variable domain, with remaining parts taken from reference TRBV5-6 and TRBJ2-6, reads DAGVTQSPTHLIKTRGQQVTLRCSPKSGHDTVSWYQQALGQGPQFIFQYYEEEERQRGNFPDRFSGHQFPNYSSELNVNALLLGDSALYLCASSLEGSSGANVLTFGAGSRLTVL.

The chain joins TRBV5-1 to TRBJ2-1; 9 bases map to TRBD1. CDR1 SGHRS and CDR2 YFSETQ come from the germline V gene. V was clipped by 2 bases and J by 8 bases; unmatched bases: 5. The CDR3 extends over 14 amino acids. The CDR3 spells CASSFRQGGDEQFF. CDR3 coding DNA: TGCGCCAGCAGCTTCCGACAGGGGGGAGATGAGCAGTTCTTC.

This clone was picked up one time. The CDR3 spells CASSVSGPRTDTQYF. The CDR3 DNA reads TGTGCCAGCAGTGTCTCGGGTCCCCGCACAGATACGCAGTATTTT. The gene calls are TRBV6-4 and TRBJ2-3; D uncertain. V lost 4 bases to trimming and J lost 1 base, with 12 bases between them. CDR1 MRHNA and CDR2 SNTAGT come from the germline V gene. The CDR3 is 15 amino acids.

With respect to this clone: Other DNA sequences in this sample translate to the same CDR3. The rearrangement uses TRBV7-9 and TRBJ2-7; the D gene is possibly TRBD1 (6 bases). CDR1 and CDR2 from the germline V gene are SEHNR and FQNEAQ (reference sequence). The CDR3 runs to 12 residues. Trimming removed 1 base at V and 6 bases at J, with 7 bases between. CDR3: CASSLGTVEQYF. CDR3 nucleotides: TGTGCCAGCAGCTTAGGGACAGTCGAGCAGTACTTC.

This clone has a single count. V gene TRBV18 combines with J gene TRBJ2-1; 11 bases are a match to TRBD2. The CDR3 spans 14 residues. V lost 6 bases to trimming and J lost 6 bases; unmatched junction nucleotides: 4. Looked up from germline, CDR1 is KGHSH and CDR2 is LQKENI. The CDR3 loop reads CASSTSGRGNEQFF. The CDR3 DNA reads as TGTGCCAGCTCCACTAGCGGGAGAGGCAATGAGCAGTTCTTC.

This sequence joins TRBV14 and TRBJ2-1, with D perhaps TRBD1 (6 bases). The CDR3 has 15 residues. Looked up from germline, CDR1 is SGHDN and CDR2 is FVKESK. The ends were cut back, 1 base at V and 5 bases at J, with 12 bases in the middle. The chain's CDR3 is CASSQGTVVNNEQFF. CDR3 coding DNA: TGTGCCAGCAGCCAAGGGACAGTCGTTAACAATGAGCAGTTCTTC.